These T cell receptor beta chains were read from a single sample in a study of cytomegalovirus exposure and HLA in healthy donors. The repertoire was sequenced with immunoSEQ multiplex PCR; TCRdb's copy has only in-frame clones and lacks some. This table holds 70,000 or so clones, 65% to 75% found once. The sample taken for sequencing was PBMCs. Receptors were obtained from a woman aged 60-75 years in good health and CMV-seropositive. Both conserved end residues are part of each CDR3. The D gene is left open where the match is weak. The size entry is marked missing in some rows and otherwise reads once, few, many or a size class.

TRBJ2-2 | . | TRBV4-1 | 18 | . | TGCGCCAGCAGCCAAGGGGCCACCATGCCCTCGAACACCGGGGAGCTGTTTTTT | CASSQGATMPSNTGELFF
TRBJ1-5 | . | TRBV27 | 15 | . | TGTGCCAGCAGTTTGGACGGGAGACGGTATCAGCCCCAGCATTTT | CASSLDGRRYQPQHF
TRBJ2-5 | . | TRBV7-7 | 15 | TRBD2 | TGTGCTAGCAGCTTCAGCGGGGGGATAGAAGAGACCCAGTACTTC | CASSFSGGIEETQYF
TRBJ1-1 | . | TRBV19 | 14 | . | TGTGCCAGTAGTAATCACAGGGAAGGCACTGAAGCTTTCTTT | CASSNHREGTEAFF
TRBJ2-1 | . | TRBV7-9 | 14 | TRBD2 | TGTGCCAGCAGCTTAAGCGGGGGGGTCAATGAGCAGTTCTTC | CASSLSGGVNEQFF
TRBJ1-5 | . | TRBV27 | 14 | TRBD1 | TGTGCCAGCCGACTGGGACAGCTTAATCAGCCCCAGCATTTT | CASRLGQLNQPQHF
TRBJ1-5 | once | TRBV7-2 | 13 | TRBD1 | TGTGCCAGCAGCGAAACAGGGGGTCAGCCCCAGCATTTT | CASSETGGQPQHF
TRBJ1-3 | . | TRBV19 | 14 | . | TGTGCCAGCGAAAGGGGGGGTCGCTCGAACACCATATATTTT | CASERGGRSNTIYF
TRBJ1-2 | . | TRBV6-5 | 13 | TRBD1 | TGTGCCAGCAGGACAGGGAGTCGCTATGGCTACACCTTC | CASRTGSRYGYTF
TRBJ2-2 | . | TRBV10-3 | 12 | . | TGTGCCATCGAGAACAGCCTCGGGGAGCTGTTTTTT | CAIENSLGELFF
TRBJ2-7 | . | TRBV6-5 | 14 | . | TGTGCCAGCAGTTACCCCGGCAGGGGAGGGGAGCAGTACTTC | CASSYPGRGGEQYF
TRBJ1-3 | once | TRBV6-6 | 12 | . | TGTGCCAGCAGCCGACAGGGAAACACCATATATTTT | CASSRQGNTIYF
TRBJ2-7 | . | TRBV6-6 | 14 | TRBD2 | TGTGCCAGCAGTGTACAAGCGGGAGCCTACGAGCAGTACTTC | CASSVQAGAYEQYF
TRBJ2-1 | once | TRBV27 | 15 | . | TGTGCCAGCAGTTTATCGTATCAGGCAAACAATGAGCAGTTCTTC | CASSLSYQANNEQFF
TRBJ2-7 | . | TRBV5-4 | 14 | TRBD2 | TGTGCCAGCAGCTTGAATTCGGGAGGGGCCGAGCAGTACTTC | CASSLNSGGAEQYF
TRBJ2-7 | . | TRBV7-9 | 13 | TRBD1 | TGTGCCAGCAGCCCCCGGACAGGGTTCGAGCAGTACTTC | CASSPRTGFEQYF
TRBJ2-2 | . | TRBV2 | 18 | TRBD2 | TGTGCCAGCAGCAGCACTAATGGACTAGCGGAGAACACCGGGGAGCTGTTTTTT | CASSSTNGLAENTGELFF
TRBJ2-1 | . | TRBV5-4 | 14 | . | TGTGCCAGCAGTCCCCGGGGATCCGAAGGGGAGCAGTTCTTC | CASSPRGSEGEQFF
TRBJ2-7 | . | TRBV11-3 | 15 | . | TGTGCCAGCAGCTTAGGAATTACAGGCCCCTACGAGCAGTACTTC | CASSLGITGPYEQYF
TRBJ1-2 | . | TRBV5-1 | 15 | TRBD1 | TGCGCCAGCAGCTTCCTGCCAGGGGGCGCCTATGGCTACACCTTC | CASSFLPGGAYGYTF
TRBJ1-1 | . | TRBV6-5 | 13 | TRBD1 | TGTGCCAGCACCCCGGGACAGGGCACTGAAGCTTTCTTT | CASTPGQGTEAFF
TRBJ2-1 | . | TRBV7-3 | 15 | . | TGTGCCAGCAGCCGTAGCGGTATCTCCTACAATGAGCAGTTCTTC | CASSRSGISYNEQFF
TRBJ1-2 | . | TRBV19 | 11 | . | TGTGCCAGCGGACAGTTTGATGGCTACACCTTC | CASGQFDGYTF
TRBJ2-3 | . | TRBV19 | 16 | TRBD2 | TGTGCCAGTACCACGACTAGCGTAGACTTCACAGATACGCAGTATTTT | CASTTTSVDFTDTQYF
TRBJ1-2 | . | TRBV2 | 10 | . | TGTGCCAGCGGGGAGGATGGCTACACCTTC | CASGEDGYTF
TRBJ1-2 | . | TRBV6-1 | 12 | . | TGTGCCAGCAGTGACACCGTCCTAGGCCACACCTTC | CASSDTVLGHTF
TRBJ2-1 | . | TRBV5-1 | 15 | TRBD2 | TGCGCCAGCAGCTTGGAACTAGCGGGAGGGAGGGAGCAGTTCTTC | CASSLELAGGREQFF
TRBJ1-2 | . | TRBV14 | 17 | TRBD1 | TGTGCCAGCAGCCCAGAACAACGGACAGGGAGAGGTTATGGCTACACCTTC | CASSPEQRTGRGYGYTF
TRBJ2-3 | . | TRBV5-4 | 13 | . | TGTGCCAGCAGCGATGTACTGGAGGATACGCAGTATTTT | CASSDVLEDTQYF
TRBJ2-7 | . | TRBV5-1 | 18 | TRBD1 | TGCGCCAGCAGCTTAACCCCCACTTCGACAGGGGTGAGCTACGAGCAGTACTTC | CASSLTPTSTGVSYEQYF
TRBJ2-1 | . | TRBV19 | 15 | . | TGTGCCAGTAGTCCCCCGGGGAGCTCCTACAATGAGCAGTTCTTC | CASSPPGSSYNEQFF
TRBJ2-3 | few | TRBV4-1 | 15 | . | TGCGCCAGCAGCCAAGAGACTAGGAGAACAGATACGCAGTATTTT | CASSQETRRTDTQYF
TRBJ2-7 | . | TRBV7-2 | 14 | TRBD2 | TGTGCCAGCAGCTTTTCGCGGGGGGCCTACGAGCAGTACTTC | CASSFSRGAYEQYF
TRBJ2-5 | once | TRBV5-1 | 15 | TRBD2 | TGCGCCAGCAGCTTTGGACTAGCGGGGCAAGAGACCCAGTACTTC | CASSFGLAGQETQYF
TRBJ2-7 | . | TRBV5-1 | 14 | . | TGCGCCAGCAGCTTACGGTTTCCTCCCTACGAGCAGTACTTC | CASSLRFPPYEQYF
TRBJ1-1 | few | TRBV5-1 | 15 | TRBD1 | TGCGCCAGCAGCTGGTATCAGGGGGCGAGCACTGAAGCTTTCTTT | CASSWYQGASTEAFF
TRBJ1-1 | . | TRBV27 | 15 | . | TGTGCCAGCAAAACCCGGGGGGGTCTGAACACTGAAGCTTTCTTT | CASKTRGGLNTEAFF
TRBJ2-5 | . | TRBV30 | 15 | TRBD2 | TGTGCCTGGAGTGGGACTAGCGGGACCCGCGGGACCCAGTACTTC | CAWSGTSGTRGTQYF
TRBJ1-4 | . | TRBV30 | 15 | TRBD1 | TGTGCCTGGAGTTCAACCGGGACAGGAGGCGAAAAACTGTTTTTT | CAWSSTGTGGEKLFF
TRBJ2-5 | . | TRBV5-1 | 11 | . | TGCGCCAGCAGCGCGGGGGAGACCCAGTACTTC | CASSAGETQYF
TRBJ2-2 | . | TRBV30 | 14 | TRBD2 | TGTGCCTGGGCGAGCGGGAGGACCACCGGGGAGCTGTTTTTT | CAWASGRTTGELFF
TRBJ2-7 | . | TRBV28 | 14 | . | TGTGCCAGCACAACCCCAGGGGACACCTACGAGCAGTACTTC | CASTTPGDTYEQYF
TRBJ2-1 | . | TRBV4-1 | 15 | TRBD2 | TGCGCCAGCAGCCAGCGACTAGCAGGGAACGATGAGCAGTTCTTC | CASSQRLAGNDEQFF
TRBJ2-7 | few | TRBV19 | 14 | . | TGTGCCAGTAGTGGACTCGCCGGGGTAGCCGAGCAGTACTTC | CASSGLAGVAEQYF